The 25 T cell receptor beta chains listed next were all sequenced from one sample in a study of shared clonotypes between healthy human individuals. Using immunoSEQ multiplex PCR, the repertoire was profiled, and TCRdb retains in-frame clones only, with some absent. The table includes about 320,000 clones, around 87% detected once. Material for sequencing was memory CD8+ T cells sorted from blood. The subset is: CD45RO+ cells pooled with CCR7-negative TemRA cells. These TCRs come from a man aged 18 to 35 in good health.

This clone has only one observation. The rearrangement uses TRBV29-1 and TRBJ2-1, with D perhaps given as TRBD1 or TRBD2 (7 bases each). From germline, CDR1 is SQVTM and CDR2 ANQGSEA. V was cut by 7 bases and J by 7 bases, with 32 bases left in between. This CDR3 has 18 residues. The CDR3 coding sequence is TGCAGCGCCCGACAGGGCCCCCTTATAGGGTCCGGGAGGAATGAGCAGTTCTTC. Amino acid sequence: CSARQGPLIGSGRNEQFF.

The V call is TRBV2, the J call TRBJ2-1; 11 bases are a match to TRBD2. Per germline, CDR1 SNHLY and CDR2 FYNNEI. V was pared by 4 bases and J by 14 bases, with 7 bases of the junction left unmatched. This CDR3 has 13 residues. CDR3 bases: TGTGCCAGCAGTGTCACTAGCGGGAGTTCGGAGTTCTTC. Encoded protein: CASSVTSGSSEFF.

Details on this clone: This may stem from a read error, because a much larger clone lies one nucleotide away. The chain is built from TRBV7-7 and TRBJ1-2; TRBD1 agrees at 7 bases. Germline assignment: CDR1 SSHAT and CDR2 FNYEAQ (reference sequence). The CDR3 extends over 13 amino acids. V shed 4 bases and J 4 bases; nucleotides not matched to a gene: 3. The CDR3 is CASSSGQIYGYTF. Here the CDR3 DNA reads TGTGCCAGCAGCTCGGGACAGATCTATGGCTACACCTTC. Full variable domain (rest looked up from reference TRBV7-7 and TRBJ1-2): GAGVSQSPRYKVTKRGQDVTLRCDPISSHATLYWYQQALGQGPEFLTYFNYEAQPDKSGLPSDRFSAERPEGSISTLTIQRTEQRDSAMYRCASSSGQIYGYTFGSGTRLTVV.

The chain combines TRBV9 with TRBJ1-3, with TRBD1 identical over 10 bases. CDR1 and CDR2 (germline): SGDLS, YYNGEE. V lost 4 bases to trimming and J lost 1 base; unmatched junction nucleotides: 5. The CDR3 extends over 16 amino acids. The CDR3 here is CASSTWTGGSGNTIYF. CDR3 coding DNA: TGTGCCAGCAGCACCTGGACAGGGGGATCTGGAAACACCATATATTTT.

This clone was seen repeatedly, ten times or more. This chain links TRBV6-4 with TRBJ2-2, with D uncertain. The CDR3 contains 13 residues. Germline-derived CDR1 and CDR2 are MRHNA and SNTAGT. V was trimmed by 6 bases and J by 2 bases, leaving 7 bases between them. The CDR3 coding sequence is TGTGCCAGCAGCGTCGACAACACCGGGGAGCTGTTTTTT. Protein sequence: CASSVDNTGELFF.

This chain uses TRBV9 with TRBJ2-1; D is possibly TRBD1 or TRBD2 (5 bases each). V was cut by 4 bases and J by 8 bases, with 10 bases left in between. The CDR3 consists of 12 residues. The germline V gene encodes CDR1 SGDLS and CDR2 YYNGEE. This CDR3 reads CASSSGSHEQFF. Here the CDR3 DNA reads TGTGCCAGCAGCTCAGGGAGCCATGAGCAGTTCTTC. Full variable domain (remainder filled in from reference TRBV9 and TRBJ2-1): DSGVTQTPKHLITATGQRVTLRCSPRSGDLSVYWYQQSLDQGLQFLIQYYNGEERAKGNILERFSAQQFPDLHSELNLSSLELGDSALYFCASSSGSHEQFFGPGTRLTVL.

CDR3 protein: CAWDLGQYQETQYF. The CDR3 nucleotides are TGTGCCTGGGACCTGGGACAGTACCAAGAGACCCAGTACTTC. The chain joins TRBV30 to TRBJ2-5, with TRBD1 identical over 7 bases. Per germline, CDR1 GTSNPN and CDR2 SVGIG (reference sequence). V trimming: 5 bases; J trimming: 0 bases; junction bases outside the gene matches: 6. The CDR3 has 14 residues.

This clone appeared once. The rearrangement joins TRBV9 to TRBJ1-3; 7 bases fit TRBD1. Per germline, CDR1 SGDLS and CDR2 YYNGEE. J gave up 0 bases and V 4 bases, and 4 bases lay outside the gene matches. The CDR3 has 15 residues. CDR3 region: CASSIQGVSGNTIYF. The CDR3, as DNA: TGTGCCAGCAGCATCCAGGGGGTCTCTGGAAACACCATATATTTT.

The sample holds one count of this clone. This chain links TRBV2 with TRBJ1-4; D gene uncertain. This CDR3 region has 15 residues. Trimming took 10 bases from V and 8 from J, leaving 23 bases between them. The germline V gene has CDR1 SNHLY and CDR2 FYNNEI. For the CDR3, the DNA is TGTGCCACCTCCGGTCCAGTCGACGGGCCCGAAAAACTGTTTTTT. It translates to CATSGPVDGPEKLFF.

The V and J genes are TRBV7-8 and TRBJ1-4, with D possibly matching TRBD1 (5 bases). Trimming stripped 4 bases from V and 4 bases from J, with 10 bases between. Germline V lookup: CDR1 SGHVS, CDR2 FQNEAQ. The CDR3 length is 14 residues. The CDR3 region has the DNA TGTGCCAGCAGCTCCCGGGACGGTAATGAAAAACTGTTTTTT. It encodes CASSSRDGNEKLFF.

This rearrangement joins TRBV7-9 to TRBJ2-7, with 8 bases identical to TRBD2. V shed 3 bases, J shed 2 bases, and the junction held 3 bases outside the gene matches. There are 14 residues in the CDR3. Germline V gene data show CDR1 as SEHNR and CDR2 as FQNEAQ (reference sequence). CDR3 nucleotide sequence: TGTGCCAGCAGCTTGGGACTAGTGCCCTACGAGCAGTACTTC. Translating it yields CASSLGLVPYEQYF.

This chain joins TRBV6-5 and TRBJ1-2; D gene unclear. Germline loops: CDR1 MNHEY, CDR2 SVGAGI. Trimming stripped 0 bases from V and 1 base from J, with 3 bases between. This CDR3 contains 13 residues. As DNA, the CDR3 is TGTGCCAGCAGTTACTCCTATAACTATGGCTACACCTTC. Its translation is CASSYSYNYGYTF.

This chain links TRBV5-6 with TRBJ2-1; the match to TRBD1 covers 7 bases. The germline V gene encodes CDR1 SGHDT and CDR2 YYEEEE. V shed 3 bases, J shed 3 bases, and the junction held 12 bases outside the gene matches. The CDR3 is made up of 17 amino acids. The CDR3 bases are TGTGCCAGCAGCTCGGCTGAGGGGGCCTACTACTACAATGAGCAGTTCTTC. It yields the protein CASSSAEGAYYYNEQFF.

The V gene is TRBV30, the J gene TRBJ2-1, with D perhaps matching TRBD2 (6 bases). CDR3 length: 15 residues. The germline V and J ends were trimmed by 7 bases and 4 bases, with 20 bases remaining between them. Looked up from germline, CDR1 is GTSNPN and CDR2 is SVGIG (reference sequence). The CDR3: CAFLKTAGIYNEQFF. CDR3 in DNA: TGTGCCTTTCTAAAAACGGCGGGAATTTACAATGAGCAGTTCTTC.

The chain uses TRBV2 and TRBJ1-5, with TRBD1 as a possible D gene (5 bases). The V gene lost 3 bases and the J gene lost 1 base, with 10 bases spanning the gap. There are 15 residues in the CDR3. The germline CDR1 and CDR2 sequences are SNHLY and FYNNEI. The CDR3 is CASSEGQISNQPQHF. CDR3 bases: TGTGCCAGCAGTGAGGGGCAGATCAGCAATCAGCCCCAGCATTTT.

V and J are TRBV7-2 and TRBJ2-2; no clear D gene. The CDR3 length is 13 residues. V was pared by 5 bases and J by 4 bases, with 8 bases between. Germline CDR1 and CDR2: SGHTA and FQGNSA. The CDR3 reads CASSPVPTGELFF. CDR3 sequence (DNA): TGTGCCAGCAGCCCAGTGCCCACCGGGGAGCTGTTTTTT.

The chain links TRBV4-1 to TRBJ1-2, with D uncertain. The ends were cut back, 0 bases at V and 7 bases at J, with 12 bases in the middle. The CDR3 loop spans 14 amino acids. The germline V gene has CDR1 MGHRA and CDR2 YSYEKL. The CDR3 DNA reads TGCGCCAGCAGCCAAGATTGGGAGTTAGCTGGCTACACCTTC. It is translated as CASSQDWELAGYTF.

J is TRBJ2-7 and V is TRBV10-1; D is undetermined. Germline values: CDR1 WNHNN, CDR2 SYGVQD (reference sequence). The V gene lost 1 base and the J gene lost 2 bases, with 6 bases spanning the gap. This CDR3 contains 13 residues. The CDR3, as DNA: TGCGCCAGCAGTGAGTTTCCAGCCTACGAGCAGTACTTC. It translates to CASSEFPAYEQYF.

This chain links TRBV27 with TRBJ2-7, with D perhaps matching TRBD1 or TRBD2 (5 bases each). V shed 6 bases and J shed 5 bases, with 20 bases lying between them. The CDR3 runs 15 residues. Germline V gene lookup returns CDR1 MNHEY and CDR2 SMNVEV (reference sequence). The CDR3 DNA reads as TGTGCCAGCAGCACCGGGACGGGCCCCATCGACGAGCAGTACTTC. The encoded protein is CASSTGTGPIDEQYF.

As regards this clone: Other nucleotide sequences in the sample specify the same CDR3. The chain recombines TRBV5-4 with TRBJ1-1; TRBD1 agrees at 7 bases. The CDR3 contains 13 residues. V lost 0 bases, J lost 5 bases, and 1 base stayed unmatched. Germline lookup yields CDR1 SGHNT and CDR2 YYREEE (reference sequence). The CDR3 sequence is CASSLDRGTEAFF. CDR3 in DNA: TGTGCCAGCAGCTTGGACAGGGGTACTGAAGCTTTCTTT.

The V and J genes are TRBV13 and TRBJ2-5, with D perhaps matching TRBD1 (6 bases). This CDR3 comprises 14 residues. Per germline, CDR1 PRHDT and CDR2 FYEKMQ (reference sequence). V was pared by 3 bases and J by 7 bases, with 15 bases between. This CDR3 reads CASSFTGSRGTQYF. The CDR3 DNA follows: TGTGCCAGCAGCTTTACAGGGTCCCGGGGGACCCAGTACTTC.

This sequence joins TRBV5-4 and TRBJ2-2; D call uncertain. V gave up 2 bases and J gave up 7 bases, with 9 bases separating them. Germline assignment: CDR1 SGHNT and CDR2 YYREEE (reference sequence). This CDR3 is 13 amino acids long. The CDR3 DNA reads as TGTGCCAGCAGCTTCATCCCTTACGGGGAGCTGTTTTTT. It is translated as CASSFIPYGELFF. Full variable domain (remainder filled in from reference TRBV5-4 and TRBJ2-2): ETGVTQSPTHLIKTRGQQVTLRCSSQSGHNTVSWYQQALGQGPQFIFQYYREEENGRGNFPPRFSGLQFPNYSSELNVNALELDDSALYLCASSFIPYGELFFGEGSRLTVL.

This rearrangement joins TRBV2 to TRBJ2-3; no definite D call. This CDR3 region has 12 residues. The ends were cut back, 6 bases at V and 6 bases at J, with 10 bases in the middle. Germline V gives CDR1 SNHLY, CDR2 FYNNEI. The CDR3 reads CASRPSSDTQYF. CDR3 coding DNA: TGTGCCAGCAGGCCTTCCTCGGATACGCAGTATTTT.

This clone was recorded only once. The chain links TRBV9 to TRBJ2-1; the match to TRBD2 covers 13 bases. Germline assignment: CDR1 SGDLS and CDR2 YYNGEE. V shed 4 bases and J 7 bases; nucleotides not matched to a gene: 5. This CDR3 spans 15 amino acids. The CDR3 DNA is TGTGCCAGCAGCAGGGGACTAGCGGGGCCTAATGAGCAGTTCTTC. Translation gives CASSRGLAGPNEQFF. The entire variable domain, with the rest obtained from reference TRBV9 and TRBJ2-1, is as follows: DSGVTQTPKHLITATGQRVTLRCSPRSGDLSVYWYQQSLDQGLQFLIQYYNGEERAKGNILERFSAQQFPDLHSELNLSSLELGDSALYFCASSRGLAGPNEQFFGPGTRLTVL.

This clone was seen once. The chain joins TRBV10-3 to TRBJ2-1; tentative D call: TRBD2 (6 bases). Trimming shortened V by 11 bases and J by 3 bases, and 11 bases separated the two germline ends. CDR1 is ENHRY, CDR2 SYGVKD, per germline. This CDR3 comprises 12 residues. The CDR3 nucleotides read TGTGCCCACGGGCGGGGCTACAATGAGCAGTTCTTC. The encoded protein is CAHGRGYNEQFF.